The T cell receptor beta chain under discussion was sequenced for a study of blood T cell repertoires in COVID-19 (dated by TCRdb to 2019 to 2021). For the wider study: The collaborator samples originated in the United States, Italy and Spain and spanned the acute and convalescent phases of COVID-19. The repertoires were released in a freely available public database intended as a resource for research on the immune response to SARS-CoV-2. Sample metadata almost always included a de-identified subject ID, COVID-19 status, age in years and sex. Deeply sampled blood TCRbeta repertoires from subjects exposed to, actively infected with, or recovered from COVID-19 were included in the dataset. The samples were drawn from two sources: the first 160 participants of the ongoing ImmuneRACE study, and 1,000 to 1,500 subjects contributed by 6 global collaborators. The prospective study material was composed of cDNA or gDNA derived from T cells, B-cell-depleted T cells, or PBMCs. HLA class I and class II types, where available, came from metadata supplied by the sample provider rather than from assay-based typing.

What the study reported, not specific to this receptor: The quantity of clinical and demographic metadata differed by source and by participant and was supplied without curation.

Whole blood was collected in K2EDTA tubes by collaborating institutions according to the institutions' own protocols. Collaborator samples were shipped for TCRbeta analysis as frozen whole blood, isolated PBMCs, or DNA extracted from either sample type. TCRbeta CDR3 regions were amplified from genomic DNA using the immunoSEQ Assay, a bias-controlled multiplex PCR. On the study's bioinformatics: The number of nucleated cells in each sample was estimated from the amplification of reference gene primers within the assay. Sequence reads were collapsed and filtered to measure the absolute abundance of every unique TCRbeta CDR3 rearrangement. For each sample, productive Simpson clonality was calculated as the square root of Simpson's diversity index over productive rearrangements. TCRdb re-hosts the immuneACCESS table, in-frame sequences only. Its copies lack some clones; in the studies checked, an unresolved V gene accounts for under half of them, and the cause for the rest is not known. The V and J calls and the clone size are those of that table, but D and trimming were determined from the DNA. A total of tens of thousands of clones appear in this sample, around 89% of them only once. Roughly 4% of the sample is held by the ten biggest clonotypes.

In its sample, this clone was seen once. No cognate antigen has been identified for it. Qualities for individual bases were not recorded, and no much larger clone is one base off. The junction shows trimming of 6 bases on V and 5 bases on J, plus 13 bases between the germline ends. Measured from the cysteine to the phenylalanine, the CDR3 is 13 residues long. Only the CDR3 DNA is retained, 39 bases long and in frame from the first base. The germline V gene specifies MNHEY as CDR1 and SVGAGI as CDR2. The rearrangement combines TRBV6-5 with TRBJ1-1; no confident D gene assignment can be made. This receptor was identified in a human donor in a cohort sampled during active COVID-19. The sequenced sample was peripheral blood. The CDR3 region has the sequence CASSGDWNTEAFF. The DNA reads TGTGCCAGCAGCGGAGACTGGAATACTGAAGCTTTCTTT.